The 30 T cell receptor beta chains given below trace back to one sample, sequenced in a study of blood T cell repertoires in COVID-19. Produced via immunoSEQ multiplex PCR; TCRdb's table is partial and in-frame only. Of roughly 230,000 clones in the sample, roughly 86% were seen once. The sequencing input was peripheral blood. The receptors were gathered from a man aged 45-65 years with acute or convalescent COVID-19.

The J gene is TRBJ1-5, the V gene TRBV11-2; the D is unclear. The V end lost 0 bases, the J end lost 7 bases, and 10 bases lay between the germline ends. Germline V CDR1 and CDR2: SGHAT, FQNNGV. The CDR3 extends over 14 amino acids. CDR3 protein: CASSLDGPGQPQHF. CDR3 DNA: TGTGCCAGCAGCTTAGATGGTCCTGGCCAGCCCCAGCATTTT.

This sequence joins TRBV27 and TRBJ2-3; 13 bases match TRBD2. V was clipped by 5 bases and J by 7 bases; unmatched bases: 6. CDR1 and CDR2 (germline): MNHEY, SMNVEV (reference sequence). This CDR3 is built from 15 residues. DNA of the CDR3: TGTGCCAGCAGTCCCACTAGCGGGAGGGCAAATACGCAGTATTTT. Amino acid sequence: CASSPTSGRANTQYF.

The rearrangement links TRBV5-1 to TRBJ2-1, with D tentatively TRBD1 (6 bases). CDR1 and CDR2 from the germline V gene are SGHRS and YFSETQ. V was pared by 4 bases and J by 6 bases, with 17 bases between. The CDR3 loop spans 15 amino acids. DNA of the CDR3: TGCGCCAGCAGCAAGGCAGGGGTTTGGGCCAATGAGCAGTTCTTC. Translated, it gives CASSKAGVWANEQFF.

The V and J genes are TRBV5-1 and TRBJ1-2; D possibly corresponds to TRBD1 (5 bases). Germline loops: CDR1 SGHRS, CDR2 YFSETQ. CDR3 length: 16 amino acids. Trimming left V 3 bases short and J 8 bases short, with 23 bases between. The CDR3 protein is CASSSGGRVDGEGYTF. The CDR3 DNA follows: TGCGCCAGCAGCTCGGGGGGAAGAGTGGACGGCGAGGGCTACACCTTC.

This rearrangement joins TRBV12-3 or TRBV12-4 to TRBJ1-1, with D possibly TRBD1 on 6 matching bases. Trimming pared 5 bases from V and 8 bases from J, leaving 9 bases between. The CDR3 consists of 11 residues. Here the CDR3 DNA reads TGTGCCAGCAGTCCGGACAGCGAAGCTTTCTTT. Protein sequence: CASSPDSEAFF.

Comments on this clone: The junction departs from the called germline gene at one end, perhaps through a read error. Other nucleotide sequences from this sample produce the same CDR3. The gene calls are TRBV18 and TRBJ1-2, with 7 bases that match TRBD1. This CDR3 spans 14 amino acids. The germline V gene encodes CDR1 KGHSH and CDR2 LQKENI. The CDR3 DNA reads TGTGCCAGCTCTCCACCGGGACAGAACTATGGCTACACCTTC. It codes for CASSPPGQNYGYTF.

This chain joins TRBV10-3 and TRBJ1-4, with 9 bases matching TRBD1. V gave up 6 bases and J gave up 7 bases; unmatched junction bases: 6. Germline values: CDR1 ENHRY, CDR2 SYGVKD. The CDR3 is 14 residues long. The CDR3 bases are TGTGCCATCAGGGAGGGACAGGGCACTGAAAAACTGTTTTTT. Amino acids: CAIREGQGTEKLFF.

The count of this clone is one. The chain is built from TRBV2 and TRBJ2-7; possibly TRBD2 for D (6 bases). The CDR3 covers 17 residues. Germline CDR1 is SNHLY and CDR2 is FYNNEI. V lost 8 bases, J lost 4 bases, and 27 bases lay in between. The CDR3 nucleotides read TGTGCCAGCGGACGAAATCCCCCGGGTCAGGGAGGTTACGAGCAGTACTTC. As protein: CASGRNPPGQGGYEQYF.

In this sample, this clone turned up a few times. This chain uses TRBV10-3 with TRBJ1-1; D unclear. Per the germline V gene, CDR1 is ENHRY and CDR2 is SYGVKD. V was clipped by 4 bases and J by 3 bases, with 6 bases between them. The CDR3 contains 12 residues. The CDR3 DNA reads as TGTGCCATCAGTGCAGTGCACACTGAAGCTTTCTTT. This translates into CAISAVHTEAFF.

The genes are TRBV6-1 and TRBJ2-5; the match to TRBD1 covers 7 bases. This CDR3 comprises 14 residues. Germline lookup yields CDR1 MNHNS and CDR2 SASEGT. V shed 3 bases and J 4 bases; nucleotides not matched to a gene: 5. CDR3 sequence (DNA): TGTGCCAGCAGTGACCTGACAGGGATAGAGACCCAGTACTTC. It yields the protein CASSDLTGIETQYF.

The chain is built from TRBV7-6 and TRBJ1-3; a weak D match, TRBD1 (6 bases). The CDR3 sequence is 16 residues long. V lost 5 bases and J 0 bases, leaving 14 bases between the germline ends. CDR1 and CDR2 (germline): SGHVS, FNYEAQ. CDR3 amino acids: CASSQDSFFSGNTIYF. The CDR3, as DNA: TGTGCCAGCAGCCAGGACAGCTTCTTCTCTGGAAACACCATATATTTT.

This clone appeared once. The chain carries TRBV12-3 or TRBV12-4 and TRBJ1-5; D is unclear. This CDR3 has 13 residues. V was pared by 8 bases and J by 4 bases, with 12 bases between. CDR3: CASSNRENQPQHF. The CDR3 DNA is TGTGCCAGCTCCAACAGAGAAAATCAGCCCCAGCATTTT.

This clone was observed once. The chain has TRBV7-8 and TRBJ1-2; TRBD1 matches 7 bases. The length of the CDR3 is 17 residues. J lost 2 bases, V lost 0 bases, and 9 bases had no gene match. CDR1 and CDR2 (germline): SGHVS, FQNEAQ. As DNA, the CDR3 is TGTGCCAGCAGCTTAGCGATGAAGGGGGCAATGAACTATGGCTACACCTTC. This encodes CASSLAMKGAMNYGYTF.

The chain has TRBV9 and TRBJ2-7; 12 bases align to TRBD2. Germline V gives CDR1 SGDLS, CDR2 YYNGEE. CDR3 size: 16 residues. Trimming at V came to 3 bases and at J to 4 bases, leaving 8 bases not matched to a gene. CDR3 in DNA: TGTGCCAGCAGCGCGACTAGCGGGAGTGTAGGATACGAGCAGTACTTC. It specifies CASSATSGSVGYEQYF.

This chain connects TRBV11-1 to TRBJ2-3; D uncertain. Germline CDR1 reads SGHAT; CDR2 reads FQDESV (reference sequence). Trimming removed 5 bases from V and 4 bases from J, with 10 bases in between. This CDR3 spans 13 amino acids. The CDR3 nucleotides read TGTGCCAGCAGCCTCACAGACGCAGATACGCAGTATTTT. This codes for CASSLTDADTQYF. The entire variable domain, with the rest obtained from reference TRBV11-1 and TRBJ2-3, is as follows: EAEVAQSPRYKITEKSQAVAFWCDPISGHATLYWYRQILGQGPELLVQFQDESVVDDSQLPKDRFSAERLKGVDSTLKIQPAELGDSAMYLCASSLTDADTQYFGPGTRLTVL.

The chain joins TRBV18 to TRBJ1-2; the match to TRBD1 covers 8 bases. This CDR3 comprises 16 residues. CDR1 KGHSH and CDR2 LQKENI come from the germline V gene. The V gene end was trimmed by 0 bases and the J gene end by 3 bases; junction bases not matched to a gene: 6. The CDR3, as DNA: TGTGCCAGCTCACCACCAAAACCGACAGGGGACTATGGCTACACCTTC. As protein: CASSPPKPTGDYGYTF.

The V and J genes are TRBV11-2 and TRBJ1-2; TRBD1 matches 9 bases. J was trimmed by 12 bases and V by 0 bases; bases with no gene match: 5. CDR3 size: 13 residues. Germline V gene data show CDR1 as SGHAT and CDR2 as FQNNGV. The DNA of the CDR3 is TGTGCCAGCAGCTTAGAACAGGGGGCCGTAAACACCTTC. It specifies CASSLEQGAVNTF. Drawing the rest from reference TRBV11-2 and TRBJ1-2, the complete variable domain is EAGVAQSPRYKIIEKRQSVAFWCNPISGHATLYWYQQILGQGPKLLIQFQNNGVVDDSQLPKDRFSAERLKGVDSTLKIQPAKLEDSAVYLCASSLEQGAVNTFGSGTRLTVV.

The V gene is TRBV12-5, the J gene TRBJ2-2; 10 bases line up with TRBD1. J gave up 7 bases and V 6 bases, and 8 bases lay outside the gene matches. CDR1 is LGHNT and CDR2 is FRNRAP in the germline V gene. The CDR3 consists of 15 residues. CDR3 amino acids: CASGADRGEIGELFF. CDR3 nucleotides: TGTGCTAGTGGGGCGGACAGGGGGGAAATCGGGGAGCTGTTTTTT.

The CDR3 is CASSGGENTEAFF. For the CDR3, the DNA is TGTGCCAGCAGCGGAGGGGAGAACACTGAAGCTTTCTTT. The chain is built from TRBV11-3 and TRBJ1-1, with a weak D call TRBD1 (5 bases). The CDR3 is 13 amino acids. Germline CDR1 and CDR2: SGHNT and YENEEA. V was clipped by 5 bases and J by 1 base, with 8 bases between them.

The V call is TRBV19, the J call TRBJ1-6, with a tentative D call TRBD1 (6 bases). The V and J ends lost 5 bases and 5 bases respectively, with 16 bases between them. The CDR3 loop spans 16 amino acids. The germline CDR1 and CDR2 sequences are LNHDA and SQIVND (reference sequence). CDR3 DNA sequence: TGTGCCAGTAGTTTTCGACCGGGACATAATAATTCACCCCTCCACTTT. It is translated as CASSFRPGHNNSPLHF.

J is TRBJ2-7 and V is TRBV6-6, with TRBD1 identical over 7 bases. This CDR3 region has 14 residues. The V and J ends lost 6 bases and 4 bases, in that order; junction bases with no gene match: 9. Germline CDR1 reads MNHNY; CDR2 reads SVGAGI (reference sequence). The CDR3 DNA follows: TGTGCCAGCAGAGAACCGGGACAGAGATACGAGCAGTACTTC. This codes for CASREPGQRYEQYF.

The chain employs TRBV5-6 and TRBJ2-7; no firm D call. The CDR3 consists of 12 residues. V was shortened by 3 bases and J by 3 bases, with 7 bases between the two germline ends. Germline CDR1 and CDR2: SGHDT and YYEEEE. The CDR3 spells CASSSYSYEQYF. CDR3 in DNA: TGTGCCAGCAGCTCATACAGCTACGAGCAGTACTTC.

This clone was seen a few times. This rearrangement joins TRBV19 to TRBJ1-6; possibly TRBD1 for D (6 bases). The V gene lost 10 bases and the J gene lost 7 bases, with 17 bases spanning the gap. This CDR3 region has 14 residues. Germline CDR1 reads LNHDA; CDR2 reads SQIVND (reference sequence). The CDR3 sequence is CATTVGQPNSPLHF. Written as DNA, the CDR3 is TGTGCCACCACGGTCGGACAGCCCAATTCACCCCTCCACTTT. Filled out from reference TRBV19 and TRBJ1-6, the complete variable domain reads DGGITQSPKYLFRKEGQNVTLSCEQNLNHDAMYWYRQDPGQGLRLIYYSQIVNDFQKGDIAEGYSVSREKKESFPLTVTSAQKNPTAFYLCATTVGQPNSPLHFGNGTRLTVT.

The rearrangement links TRBV11-2 to TRBJ1-3; 7 nucleotides match TRBD1. The CDR3 is 17 residues long. V lost 5 bases to trimming and J lost 0 bases; unmatched junction nucleotides: 10. Germline values: CDR1 SGHAT, CDR2 FQNNGV. The CDR3 region has the DNA TGTGCCAGCAGCAAACTACCACAGGGGAACTCTGGAAACACCATATATTTT. Translation: CASSKLPQGNSGNTIYF.

This chain links TRBV27 with TRBJ2-7; 9 nucleotides agree with TRBD2. Unmatched junction bases numbered 5, after V lost 3 bases and J lost 5 bases. Germline loops: CDR1 MNHEY, CDR2 SMNVEV (reference sequence). This CDR3 is 14 amino acids long. The CDR3 sequence is CASSLRGGLHEQYF. CDR3 sequence (DNA): TGTGCCAGCAGTTTGCGGGGGGGCCTCCACGAGCAGTACTTC.

This chain joins TRBV18 and TRBJ1-2; D not certain. The CDR3 is made up of 14 amino acids. CDR1 and CDR2 from the germline V gene are KGHSH and LQKENI. Trimming pared 0 bases from V and 4 bases from J, leaving 9 bases between. In nucleotides, the CDR3 is TGTGCCAGCTCACCACCTTCGCCGGGCTATGGCTACACCTTC. Translating it yields CASSPPSPGYGYTF.

The chain has TRBV5-1 and TRBJ2-7, with 12 bases fitting TRBD2. This CDR3 comprises 17 residues. CDR1 is SGHRS and CDR2 is YFSETQ in the germline V gene. After removal of 4 bases from V and 2 bases from J, the junction contained 10 bases not matched to a gene. The CDR3 is CASSELAGGMPTYEQYF. In nucleotides, the CDR3 is TGCGCCAGCAGCGAACTAGCGGGAGGCATGCCTACCTACGAGCAGTACTTC.

This clone was picked up one time. The V and J genes are TRBV5-6 and TRBJ1-3; the D gene is possibly TRBD1 (6 bases). Trimming stripped 2 bases from V and 2 bases from J, with 11 bases between. The germline CDR1 and CDR2 sequences are SGHDT and YYEEEE. This CDR3 spans 15 amino acids. The CDR3 coding sequence is TGTGCCAGCAGCTTAAGGGGGACGGCTGGAAACACCATATATTTT. Protein product: CASSLRGTAGNTIYF.

The rearrangement joins TRBV30 to TRBJ1-1; no definite D call. V was clipped by 4 bases and J by 0 bases, with 12 bases between them. The CDR3 sequence is 14 residues long. In germline, CDR1 is GTSNPN, CDR2 SVGIG (reference sequence). The CDR3 loop reads CAWIRSGMNTEAFF. The CDR3 DNA reads TGTGCCTGGATACGTTCAGGAATGAACACTGAAGCTTTCTTT.

The chain combines TRBV4-1 with TRBJ2-1, with 7 bases identical to TRBD2. This CDR3 is built from 16 residues. With 0 bases clipped from V and 2 bases from J, the junction kept 4 bases outside the gene matches. Germline values: CDR1 MGHRA, CDR2 YSYEKL. The CDR3 loop reads CASSQDSSGPYNEQFF. CDR3 DNA: TGCGCCAGCAGCCAAGATTCTAGCGGACCCTACAATGAGCAGTTCTTC.